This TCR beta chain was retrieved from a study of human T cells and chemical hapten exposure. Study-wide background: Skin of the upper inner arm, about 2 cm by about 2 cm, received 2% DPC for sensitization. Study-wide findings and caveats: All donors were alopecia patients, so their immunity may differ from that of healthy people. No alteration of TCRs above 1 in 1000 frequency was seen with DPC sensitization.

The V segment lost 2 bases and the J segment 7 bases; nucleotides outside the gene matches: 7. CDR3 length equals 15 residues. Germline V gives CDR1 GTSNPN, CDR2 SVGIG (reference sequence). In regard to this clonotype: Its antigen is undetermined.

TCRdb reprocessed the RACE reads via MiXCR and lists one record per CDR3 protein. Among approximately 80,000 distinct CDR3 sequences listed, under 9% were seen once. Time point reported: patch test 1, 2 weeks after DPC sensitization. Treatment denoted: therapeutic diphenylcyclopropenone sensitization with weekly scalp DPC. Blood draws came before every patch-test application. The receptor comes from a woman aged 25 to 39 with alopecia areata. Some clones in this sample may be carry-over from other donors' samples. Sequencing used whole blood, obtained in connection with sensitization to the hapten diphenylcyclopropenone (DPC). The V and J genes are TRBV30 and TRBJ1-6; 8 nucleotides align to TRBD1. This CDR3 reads CAWSPRTGTNSPLHF. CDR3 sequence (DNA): TGTGCCTGGAGTCCACGGACAGGGACGAATTCACCCCTCCACTTT.